A selection of T cell receptor beta chains follows, all from one sample in a study of neurological immune-mediated disorders. TCRdb reanalysed the 5' RACE reads using MiXCR and keeps one entry per CDR3 protein. The sample has 30,000 to 40,000 distinct CDR3 sequences; around 10% are singletons. Sequencing was performed on PBMCs. Receptors originate from a man aged 55 to 70 with HTLV-1-associated myelopathy (HAM/TSP). Each CDR3 is given with its conserved first and last residue. The D gene is left open where the match is weak. A row's size may be missing; if present it is once, few, many or a size class.

many | - | TRBJ2-7 | TRBV5-1 | CASSQAATVGEQYF | TGCGCCAGCAGCCAAGCGGCGACGGTAGGGGAGCAGTACTTC
many | TRBD1 | TRBJ1-4 | TRBV29-1 | CSVNRGEGQGVFF | TGCAGCGTTAACAGGGGTGAGGGACAGGGAGTGTTTTTT
many | - | TRBJ1-2 | TRBV20-1 | CSAQGVVYDYGYTF | TGCAGTGCCCAAGGGGTGGTGTATGACTATGGCTACACCTTC
few | - | TRBJ2-1 | TRBV19 | CASRIDSYNEQFF | TGTGCCAGTAGGATAGACTCCTACAATGAGCAGTTCTTC
many | TRBD2 | TRBJ2-1 | TRBV12-3/TRBV12-4 | CASTPGTSGYNEQFF | TGTGCCAGCACTCCCGGGACTAGCGGTTACAATGAGCAGTTCTTC
many | TRBD1 | TRBJ1-5 | TRBV6-6 | CASSYSGDSSGNQPQHF | TGTGCCAGCAGTTATAGTGGGGACAGTTCGGGCAATCAGCCCCAGCATTTT
many | TRBD1 | TRBJ1-2 | TRBV29-1 | CSVEVGTGGGGYTF | TGCAGCGTTGAAGTGGGAACAGGGGGTGGCGGCTACACCTTC
many | TRBD1 | TRBJ2-6 | TRBV12-3/TRBV12-4 | CASSPGQGATGANVLTF | TGTGCCAGCAGTCCCGGACAGGGGGCCACCGGGGCCAACGTCCTGACTTTC
- | - | TRBJ2-2 | TRBV5-1 | CASSRRPRNTGELFF | TGCGCCAGCAGCAGACGCCCCCGGAACACCGGGGAGCTGTTTTTT
- | - | TRBJ1-5 | TRBV18 | CASSTMGGNQPQHF | TGTGCCAGCTCAACAATGGGGGGGAATCAGCCACAGCATTTT
many | TRBD1 | TRBJ2-7 | TRBV20-1 | CSVRGQAEEQYF | TGCAGTGTCAGAGGACAGGCCGAGGAGCAGTACTTC
many | - | TRBJ1-1 | TRBV7-2 | CASSFWAHPDTEAFF | TGTGCCAGCAGCTTCTGGGCCCACCCGGACACTGAAGCTTTCTTT
- | - | TRBJ2-4 | TRBV7-8 | CASSCGSQNIQYF | TGTGCTAGCAGCTGTGGGAGCCAAAACATTCAGTACTTC
few | - | TRBJ2-3 | TRBV4-2 | CASSQNTDTQYF | TGTGCCAGCAGCCAAAACACAGATACGCAGTATTTT
many | TRBD1 | TRBJ1-1 | TRBV25-1 | CASSDRTGGLPAFF | TGTGCCAGCAGTGATCGCACAGGGGGGTTACCGGCTTTCTTT
many | - | TRBJ2-7 | TRBV6-1 | CASRSPTEGYEQYF | TGTGCCAGCAGATCGCCGACAGAAGGCTACGAGCAGTACTTC
- | - | TRBJ2-7 | TRBV20-1 | CSFYICSASAWTDTYEQYF | -
many | - | TRBJ2-1 | TRBV10-3 | CAISPGKRNEQFF | TGTGCCATCAGTCCGGGAAAAAGGAATGAGCAGTTCTTC
many | - | TRBJ2-5 | TRBV6-2/TRBV6-3 | CASKAVRYQETQYF | TGTGCCAGCAAGGCGGTAAGGTACCAAGAGACCCAGTACTTC
many | - | TRBJ1-5 | TRBV10-3 | CAISENRGGNQPQHF | TGTGCCATCAGTGAAAACCGCGGAGGCAATCAGCCCCAGCATTTT
many | - | TRBJ1-4 | TRBV14 | CASSQTMRQETEKLFF | TGTGCCAGCAGCCAGACAATGAGACAGGAGACTGAAAAACTGTTTTTT
many | TRBD1 | TRBJ1-2 | TRBV24-1 | CATSDSGTGSYGYTF | TGTGCCACCAGTGATTCCGGGACAGGGAGCTATGGCTACACCTTC
few | TRBD2 | TRBJ2-7 | TRBV6-1 | CASSTTGGSASYEQYF | TGTGCCAGCAGCACAACGGGGGGTTCCGCCTCCTACGAGCAGTACTTC
many | - | TRBJ2-3 | TRBV19 | CASSMTGSTDTQYF | TGTGCCAGTAGTATGACCGGGAGCACAGATACGCAGTATTTT
many | - | TRBJ1-1 | TRBV20-1 | CSAKRGNTEAFF | TGCAGTGCTAAGCGTGGGAACACTGAAGCTTTCTTT
many | - | TRBJ2-7 | TRBV12-3/TRBV12-4 | CASSLPPYEQYF | TGTGCCAGCAGTTTACCCCCATACGAGCAGTACTTC
many | - | TRBJ2-7 | TRBV21-1 | CASSKNDRAHEQYF | TGTGCCAGCAGCAAAAACGACAGGGCCCACGAGCAGTACTTC
many | TRBD1 | TRBJ1-1 | TRBV20-1 | CSAQGQTEAFF | TGCAGTGCTCAGGGACAGACAGAAGCTTTCTTT
- | TRBD1 | TRBJ2-7 | TRBV10-2 | CANSEQGQGREYKQYF | TGCGCCAACAGTGAGCAGGGACAGGGGAGGGAGTACAAGCAGTACTTC
many | - | TRBJ2-7 | TRBV15 | CATSRDPGYEQYF | TGTGCCACCAGCAGAGATCCGGGCTACGAGCAGTACTTC
many | - | TRBJ2-6 | TRBV7-9 | CASAGLRGSGANVLTF | TGTGCCAGCGCTGGGCTCCGGGGCTCAGGGGCCAACGTCCTGACTTTC
many | TRBD2 | TRBJ2-1 | TRBV19 | CATAKMTSGIGNEQFF | TGTGCCACCGCAAAAATGACTAGCGGGATTGGGAATGAGCAGTTCTTC
many | - | TRBJ1-6 | TRBV20-1 | CSAKQYYNSPLHF | TGCAGTGCTAAACAGTACTATAATTCACCCCTCCACTTT
many | - | TRBJ2-6 | TRBV20-1 | CSARGRDSGSSGANVLTF | TGCAGTGCTAGAGGTCGCGATAGCGGTTCATCTGGGGCCAACGTCCTGACTTTC
many | - | TRBJ1-5 | TRBV27 | CASSLIRGGQPQHF | TGTGCCAGCAGTTTAATCAGGGGCGGGCAGCCCCAGCATTTT
many | - | TRBJ1-2 | TRBV20-1 | CSAFLNGYTF | TGCAGTGCTTTTTTGAATGGCTACACCTTC
many | TRBD1 | TRBJ2-5 | TRBV29-1 | CSVARTGSSETQYF | TGCAGCGTTGCGAGGACAGGGTCATCAGAGACCCAGTACTTC
many | - | TRBJ1-5 | TRBV20-1 | CSASPGTSNQPQHF | TGCAGTGCTAGCCCCGGGACAAGCAATCAGCCCCAGCATTTT
many | TRBD2 | TRBJ2-7 | TRBV20-1 | CMLPGLAGVGSYEQYF | TGCATGCTACCGGGACTAGCGGGAGTCGGTTCCTACGAGCAGTACTTC
many | TRBD1 | TRBJ1-1 | TRBV5-8 | CASSSRDRGFRRTEAFF | TGTGCCAGCAGCTCGCGGGACAGGGGATTCCGCAGGACTGAAGCTTTCTTT
- | - | TRBJ2-3 | TRBV5-1 | CASSLVPYKDTQYF | TGCGCCAGCAGCTTGGTTCCTTACAAAGATACGCAGTATTTT
many | TRBD1 | TRBJ1-1 | TRBV20-1 | CSAIPGQGNTEAFF | TGCAGTGCTATTCCGGGACAGGGTAACACTGAAGCTTTCTTT
medium-sized | - | TRBJ1-2 | TRBV29-1 | CSVDLRTGYGYTF | TGCAGCGTTGATCTGCGGACGGGCTATGGCTACACCTTC
many | - | TRBJ2-5 | TRBV12-3/TRBV12-4 | CASTFGSGILRWVTQYF | TGTGCCAGCACTTTCGGCTCCGGGATTCTTCGGTGGGTGACCCAGTACTTC